The TCR beta chain under discussion was sequenced for a study of CD8+CD57+ T cells in acquired aplastic anemia. About the research overall: Yields of DNA that came from sorted CD4+ and CD8+ cells averaged approximately 3.5 ug.

TCR beta VDJ and CDR3 were profiled, and genomic DNA was the template. TCRdb used MiXCR to reprocess the reads, holding one entry per CDR3 protein. Among some 150,000 distinct CDR3 sequences listed, roughly two thirds were seen once. Patients who underwent sequencing had shown CD8+CD57+ cell expansion by flow cytometry. The patients all had a severe acquired aplastic anemia diagnosis. Trimming left V 5 bases short and J 6 bases short, with 4 bases between. Germline V gene lookup returns CDR1 LNHDA and CDR2 SQIVND (reference sequence). This CDR3 region has 11 residues. Sequencing was performed on sorted CD4+, CD8+, or CD8+CD57+ T cells (not recorded which) from PBMCs. The chain has TRBV19 and TRBJ2-2; no clear D gene. The clonotype was recovered from a human donor with aplastic anemia. The CDR3 DNA sequence: TGTGCCAGTAGTTATCCCGGGGAGCTGTTTTTT. Its protein product is CASSYPGELFF.